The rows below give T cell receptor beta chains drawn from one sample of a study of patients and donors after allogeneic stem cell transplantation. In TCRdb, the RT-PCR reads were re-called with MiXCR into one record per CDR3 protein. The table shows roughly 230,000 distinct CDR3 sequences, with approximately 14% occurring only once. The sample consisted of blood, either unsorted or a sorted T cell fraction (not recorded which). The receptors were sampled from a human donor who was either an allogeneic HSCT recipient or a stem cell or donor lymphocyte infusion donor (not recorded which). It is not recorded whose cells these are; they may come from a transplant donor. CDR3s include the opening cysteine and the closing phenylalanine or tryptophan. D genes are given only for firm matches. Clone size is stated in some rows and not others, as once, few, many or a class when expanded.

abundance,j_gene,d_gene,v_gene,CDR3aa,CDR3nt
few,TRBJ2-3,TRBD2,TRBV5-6,CASRMTSGGMTDTQYF,TGTGCCAGCAGAATGACTAGCGGGGGTATGACAGATACGCAGTATTTT
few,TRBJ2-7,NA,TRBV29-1,CSVEEGQGTSGQYF,TGCAGCGTTGAAGAGGGGCAGGGTACTTCAGGGCAGTACTTC
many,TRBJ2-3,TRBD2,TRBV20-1,CSARDRSGGKRRDTQYF,TGCAGTGCTAGAGACAGGAGCGGGGGAAAGCGGAGGGATACGCAGTATTTT
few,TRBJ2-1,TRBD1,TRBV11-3,CASSKGTDYNEQFF,TGTGCCAGCAGCAAAGGGACAGACTACAATGAGCAGTTCTTC
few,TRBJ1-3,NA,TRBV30,CAWGQTGGNTIYF,TGTGCCTGGGGTCAAACGGGAGGAAACACCATATATTTT
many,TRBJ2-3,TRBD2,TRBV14,CASSNRLARVDTQYF,TGTGCCAGCAGCAACCGACTAGCGCGGGTGGATACGCAGTATTTT
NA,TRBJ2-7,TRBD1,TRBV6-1,CASSALNRGQGYEQYF,TGTGCCAGCAGTGCCCTAAACAGGGGGCAAGGCTACGAGCAGTACTTC
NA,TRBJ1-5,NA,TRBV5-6,CASSRWAASQPQHF,TGTGCCAGCAGCCGGTGGGCGGCGAGTCAGCCCCAGCATTTT
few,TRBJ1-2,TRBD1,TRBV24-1,CATRDSGDYGYTF,TGTGCCACCCGGGACAGTGGGGACTATGGCTACACCTTC
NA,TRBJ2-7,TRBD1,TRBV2,CASTRTGREQYF,TGTGCCAGCACCAGGACAGGGCGCGAGCAGTACTTC
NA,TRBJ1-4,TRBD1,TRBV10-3,CAISRDSSYEKLFF,TGTGCCATCAGCCGGGACAGTTCCTATGAAAAACTGTTTTTT
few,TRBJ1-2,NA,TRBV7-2,CASSSEARGYGYTF,TGTGCCAGCAGCTCTGAGGCGCGTGGCTATGGCTACACCTTC
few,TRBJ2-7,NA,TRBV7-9,CASSSHSLRYEQYF,TGTGCCAGCAGCTCCCATAGCCTCCGATACGAGCAGTACTTC
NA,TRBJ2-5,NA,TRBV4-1,CASSPGDAQETQYF,TGCGCCAGCAGCCCGGGGGACGCTCAAGAGACCCAGTACTTC
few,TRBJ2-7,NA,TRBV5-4,CASTSDHTYEQYF,TGTGCCAGCACCTCGGATCACACCTACGAGCAGTACTTC
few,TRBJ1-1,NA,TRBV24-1,CATTGDSDTEAFF,TGTGCCACCACAGGTGATTCGGACACTGAAGCTTTCTTT
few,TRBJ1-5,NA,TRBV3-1,CASSQGLGVRNQPQHF,TGTGCCAGCAGCCAAGGACTAGGGGTCCGCAATCAGCCCCAGCATTTT
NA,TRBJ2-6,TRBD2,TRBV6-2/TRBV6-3,CASRQGLAGGSGANVLTF,TGTGCCAGCAGGCAAGGACTAGCGGGGGGCTCTGGGGCCAACGTCCTGACTTTC
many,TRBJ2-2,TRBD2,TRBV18,CASSSPGLVSTGELFF,TGTGCCAGCTCATCTCCTGGACTAGTAAGCACCGGGGAGCTGTTTTTT
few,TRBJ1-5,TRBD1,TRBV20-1,CSAGQGINQPQHF,TGCAGTGCTGGACAGGGCATCAATCAGCCCCAGCATTTT
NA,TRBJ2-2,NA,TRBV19,CASRTRDSGELFF,TGTGCCAGTAGGACCCGGGATTCCGGGGAGCTGTTTTTT
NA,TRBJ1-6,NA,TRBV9,CASSSTGITGSPLHF,TGTGCCAGCAGCTCAACCGGGATCACAGGTTCACCCCTCCACTTT
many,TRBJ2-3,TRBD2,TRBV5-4,CASRAGTSGTDTQYF,TGTGCCAGCAGGGCCGGGACTAGCGGCACAGATACGCAGTATTTT
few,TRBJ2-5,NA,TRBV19,CACLRAVPQETQYF,TGTGCCTGCCTCAGGGCGGTACCCCAAGAGACCCAGTACTTC
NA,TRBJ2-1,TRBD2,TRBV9,CASSVAGTSNNEQFF,TGTGCCAGCAGCGTAGCGGGGACTAGCAACAATGAGCAGTTCTTC